The source of this T cell receptor beta chain is a study of regulatory T cells in long-lasting Graves disease. Study-level results: New patients shared roughly 1,000 public clonotypes, and persistent patients shared more, with 2,741.

Time point: newly diagnosed GD, antithyroid drugs for less than 3 months. PBMCs were the source of the RNA used for TCR sequencing. With respect to this clonotype: What it binds is unknown. This is likely an artifact of a read error, given a far larger clone one base away.

CDR3-region Arm-PCR and iRepertoire HTBI primers produced the TCR beta libraries. TCRdb re-called the multiplex PCR reads with MiXCR, one entry per CDR3 protein. The sample includes about 350,000 distinct CDR3 sequences, roughly 16% of them seen just once. This sample was shared with a second study, whose subject was T cells in Graves' hyperthyroidism and ophthalmopathy. This second study notes: Ophthalmopathy prediction by the model preceded onset by a median about 6 months.

Here the sequenced sample was peripheral blood mononuclear cells (PBMCs), taken at new diagnosis, from a patient treated with antithyroid drugs. This clonotype originated in a woman between 18 and 29 years old with Graves disease.

CDR3 sequence: CASSLDETSLGGDTQYF. Written as DNA, the CDR3 is TGTGCCAGCAGCTTAGATGAAACCTCTTTAGGGGGAGATACGCAGTATTTT. V is TRBV7-2 and J is TRBJ2-3, with D perhaps matching TRBD1 (6 bases). The CDR3 consists of 17 residues. Germline V gene lookup returns CDR1 SGHTA and CDR2 FQGNSA. V dropped 1 base and J dropped 5 bases, with 19 bases sitting between them. Full variable domain (rest looked up from reference TRBV7-2 and TRBJ2-3): GAGVSQSPSNKVTEKGKDVELRCDPISGHTALYWYRQSLGQGLEFLIYFQGNSAPDKSGLPSDRFSAERTGGSVSTLTIQRTQQEDSAVYLCASSLDETSLGGDTQYFGPGTRLTVL.